This TCR beta chain was obtained from a study of PD-1 blockade in classical Hodgkin lymphoma. Study observations and caveats: Reported findings placed baseline TCR diversity lower in newly diagnosed patients (compared with healthy donors). Still unresolved is the cause of the repertoire differences, which may be disease activity or prior therapy.

Libraries were prepared by immunoSEQ multiplex PCR; TCRdb keeps only in-frame clonotypes and omits some of them. Of about 22,000 clones in the sample, approximately 92% were seen once. V was pared by 6 bases and J by 5 bases, with 4 bases of the junction left unmatched. Germline V gene lookup returns CDR1 MNHNY and CDR2 SVGAGI (reference sequence). The CDR3 is 13 amino acids. Of note for this clone: The antigen is undetermined.

Time point defined: newly diagnosed, previously untreated cHL patient sample. Isolation of CD4+ T cells from thawed PBMCs was performed by magnetic negative selection. This TCR was sampled from a human donor with classical Hodgkin lymphoma. Source material: CD4+ T cells from blood. V gene TRBV6-6 combines with J gene TRBJ1-1, with 9 bases identical to TRBD1. The CDR3 spells CASSGQGRTEAFF. In DNA form, the CDR3 reads TGTGCCAGCAGCGGACAGGGGAGGACTGAAGCTTTCTTT.